This record concerns one T cell receptor beta chain sequence. The source of the sample is a study of T-cell reconstitution after alpha-beta-depleted transplantation in children. Unique molecular identifiers featured in how the TCRbeta library was prepared. MiXCR, applied by TCRdb to the PCR reads, yields one record per CDR3 protein. Of nearly 400,000 distinct CDR3 sequences listed, roughly 22% are singletons. The CDR3 runs to 15 residues. Germline V gene sequence: CDR1 MGHRA, CDR2 YSYEKL. With 0 bases removed from V and 7 bases from J, the gap between germline ends came to 13 bases. The TCR sequence derives from a human donor who donated a stem cell graft to a child with acute myeloid leukemia. J is TRBJ1-5 and V is TRBV4-1; no firm D call. Sequencing was performed on PBMCs from the stem cell graft donor, taken from the stem cell graft. This CDR3 is CASSQDHGEGQPQHF. For the CDR3, the DNA is TGCGCCAGCAGCCAAGATCATGGGGAAGGGCAGCCCCAGCATTTT.